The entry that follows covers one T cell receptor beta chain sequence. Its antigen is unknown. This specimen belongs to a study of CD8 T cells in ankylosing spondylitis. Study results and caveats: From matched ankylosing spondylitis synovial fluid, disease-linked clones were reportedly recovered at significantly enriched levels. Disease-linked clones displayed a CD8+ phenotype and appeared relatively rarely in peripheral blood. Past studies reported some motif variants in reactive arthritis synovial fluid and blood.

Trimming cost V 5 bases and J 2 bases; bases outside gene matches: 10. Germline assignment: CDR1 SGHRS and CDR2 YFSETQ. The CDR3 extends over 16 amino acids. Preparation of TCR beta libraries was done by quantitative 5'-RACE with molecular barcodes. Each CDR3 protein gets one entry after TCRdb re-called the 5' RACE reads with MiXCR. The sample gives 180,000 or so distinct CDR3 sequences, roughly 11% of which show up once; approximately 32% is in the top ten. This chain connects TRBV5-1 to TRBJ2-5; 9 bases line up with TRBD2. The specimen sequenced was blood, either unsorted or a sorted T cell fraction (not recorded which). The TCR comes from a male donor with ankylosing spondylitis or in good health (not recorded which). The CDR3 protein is CASRRIAGVLQETQYF. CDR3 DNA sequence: TGCGCCAGCAGACGTATAGCGGGAGTACTGCAAGAGACCCAGTACTTC.